The T cell receptor beta chain under discussion was sequenced for a study of shared clonotypes between healthy human individuals. Study-wide findings and caveats: It was the non-shared clonotypes that had lower generation probabilities than clonotypes shared by all four donors.

CD8 cells regarded as naive lacked CD45RO, were positively chosen for CCR7, and omitted terminally differentiated effector memory CD45RA+ cells. Between the trimmed V and J ends, which lost 3 bases and 8 bases, there was a span of 17 bases. From germline, CDR1 is MNHEY and CDR2 SMNVEV (reference sequence). The CDR3 loop spans 15 amino acids. A word on this clone: Antigen unknown.

The test was conducted at deep level. It was across several immunoSEQ plates that each subset's genomic DNA was evenly split. Profiled with immunoSEQ multiplex PCR; TCRdb holds only in-frame clones, not every one. The sample has some 2 million clones; approximately 94% are singletons. This receptor was obtained from a man in his late teens or twenties in good health. Input material: naive CD8+ T cells sorted from blood. This sequence joins TRBV27 and TRBJ2-1; D may be TRBD1 or TRBD2 (5 bases each). CDR3 protein: CASSLSAGAGDEQFF. The CDR3 DNA reads as TGTGCCAGCAGTTTGTCGGCCGGGGCCGGCGATGAGCAGTTCTTC.